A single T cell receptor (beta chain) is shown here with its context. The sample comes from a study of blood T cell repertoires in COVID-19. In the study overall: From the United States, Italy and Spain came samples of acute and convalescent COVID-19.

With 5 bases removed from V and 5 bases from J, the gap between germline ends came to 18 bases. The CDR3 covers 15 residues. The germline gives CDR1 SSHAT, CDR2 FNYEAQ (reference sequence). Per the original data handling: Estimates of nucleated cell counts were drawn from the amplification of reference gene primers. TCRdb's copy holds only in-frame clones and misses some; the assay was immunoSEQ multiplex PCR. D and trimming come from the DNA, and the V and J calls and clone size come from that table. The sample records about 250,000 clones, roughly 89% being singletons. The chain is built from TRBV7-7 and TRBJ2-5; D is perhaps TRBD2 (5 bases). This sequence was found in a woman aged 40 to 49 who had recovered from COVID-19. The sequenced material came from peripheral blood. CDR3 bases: TGTGCCAGCAGCATAGACTACCTTATGGCCGAGACCCAGTACTTC. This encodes CASSIDYLMAETQYF.